Each of the 23 T cell receptor beta chains below was sequenced from the same sample in a study of beta chain features in type 1 diabetes. Since all of the isolated RNA was reverse transcribed, expressed TCRB transcripts were what got sequenced. Assay: immunoSEQ multiplex PCR; the TCRdb copy retains only in-frame clones and omits some. The table shows about 150,000 clones, with about 12% occurring only once. For these TCRs, the target antigens are not known. General study points: Significant though moderate, a shortening of TCRB CDR3s appeared in all four CD4+ subsets of Type 1 diabetes patients.

The material sequenced was central memory CD4+ T cells from blood. The receptors were gathered from a man aged 18 to 30 with type 1 diabetes.

The CDR3 loop reads CASSPRLAGGDFTDTQYF. The CDR3 DNA is TGTGCCAGCAGCCCGCGACTAGCGGGGGGGGACTTTACAGATACGCAGTATTTT. This chain joins TRBV4-2 and TRBJ2-3; 14 positions agree with TRBD2. Losses at the gene ends were 4 bases for V and 3 bases for J; bases not matched to a gene: 9. The germline V gene encodes CDR1 LGHNA and CDR2 YNFKEQ. The CDR3 runs 18 residues.

This clone appeared a few times. This chain links TRBV25-1 with TRBJ1-2, with D uncertain. The CDR3 consists of 10 residues. The V end was cut by 11 bases, the J end by 7 bases, with 11 bases between. The germline V gene encodes CDR1 MGHDK and CDR2 SYGVNS. The CDR3 protein is CALLGVGYTF. The DNA for the CDR3 is TGTGCCCTCTTGGGCGTTGGCTACACCTTC.

This clone was seen a few times. The rearrangement uses TRBV2 and TRBJ1-6, with 10 positions matching TRBD1. The CDR3 has 17 residues. V dropped 4 bases and J dropped 9; count of bases not matched to a gene: 12. The V gene's germline CDR1 is SNHLY and CDR2 FYNNEI. The DNA for the CDR3 is TGTGCCAGCAGTGCGGGAGGGGCCGGGACAGGGGTTTCACCCCTCCACTTT. This gives the protein CASSAGGAGTGVSPLHF.

The table lists this clone with many counts. The rearrangement joins TRBV2 to TRBJ2-1, with D tentatively TRBD1 (5 bases). The CDR3 runs 13 residues. Trimming took 6 bases from V and 6 from J, leaving 12 bases between them. CDR1 is SNHLY, CDR2 FYNNEI, per germline. CDR3 loop: CASSPQGGNEQFF. CDR3 DNA: TGTGCCAGCAGCCCTCAGGGTGGCAATGAGCAGTTCTTC.

The chain carries TRBV15 and TRBJ2-1, with D tentatively TRBD2 (5 bases). CDR3 length equals 15 residues. Germline V gene lookup returns CDR1 LNHNV and CDR2 YYDKDF (reference sequence). Trimming shortened V by 4 bases and J by 6 bases, and 16 bases separated the two germline ends. Here the CDR3 DNA reads TGTGCCACCAGCATAAGCCCTGAGAGGGTCAATGAGCAGTTCTTC. Amino acids: CATSISPERVNEQFF.

This clone has only a few counts. This sequence joins TRBV5-1 and TRBJ2-5; no clear D. The germline V gene encodes CDR1 SGHRS and CDR2 YFSETQ. The CDR3 runs 13 residues. The V end was cut by 0 bases, the J end by 1 base, with 4 bases between. The CDR3 DNA is TGCGCCAGCAGCTTGGCCTCCCAAGAGACCCAGTACTTC. Residues: CASSLASQETQYF.

This sequence joins TRBV2 and TRBJ2-1; D uncertain. Trimming left V 7 bases short and J 7 bases short, with 11 bases between. The CDR3 runs to 12 residues. Germline V gene data show CDR1 as SNHLY and CDR2 as FYNNEI. CDR3 protein: CASNFALNEQFF. The CDR3 DNA reads TGTGCCAGCAATTTTGCACTTAATGAGCAGTTCTTC.

About this clone itself: One junction end does not reproduce the germline sequence, and a read error may be involved. This chain uses TRBV28 with TRBJ1-1, with D tentatively TRBD1 (6 bases). This CDR3 region has 13 residues. The germline gives CDR1 MDHEN, CDR2 SYDVKM. The CDR3 is CASSLSHSPGHIF. The CDR3 region has the DNA TGTGCCAGCAGTTTATCCCACTCTCCGGGACACATCTTT. Together with reference TRBV28 and TRBJ1-1, the CDR3 gives the full variable domain: DVKVTQSSRYLVKRTGEKVFLECVQDMDHENMFWYRQDPGLGLRLIYFSYDVKMKEKGDIPEGYSVSREKKERFSLILESASTNQTSMYLCASSLSHSPGHIFGQGTRLTVV.

This clone has more than one count but fewer than ten. The J gene is TRBJ2-5, the V gene TRBV15; TRBD1 matches 10 bases. Germline-derived CDR1 and CDR2 are LNHNV and YYDKDF (reference sequence). V trimming: 3 bases; J trimming: 5 bases; junction bases outside the gene matches: 6. The CDR3 is made up of 15 amino acids. CDR3 sequence reads: CATSSDRGPLETQYF. DNA for the CDR3: TGTGCCACCAGCAGTGACAGGGGGCCGCTGGAGACCCAGTACTTC.

This clone has a handful of counts. The chain joins TRBV2 to TRBJ1-2, with 7 bases that match TRBD1. Germline V gene sequence: CDR1 SNHLY, CDR2 FYNNEI. After removal of 2 bases from V and 4 bases from J, the junction contained 4 bases not matched to a gene. CDR3 length equals 14 residues. CDR3 amino acids: CASSEQGERYGYTF. The CDR3 nucleotides are TGTGCCAGCAGTGAACAGGGGGAACGCTATGGCTACACCTTC.

The chain employs TRBV5-4 and TRBJ1-2, with 7 bases aligning to TRBD1. The J segment lost 4 bases and the V segment lost 2 bases, leaving 8 bases of the junction unmatched. Per germline, CDR1 SGHNT and CDR2 YYREEE (reference sequence). This CDR3 spans 15 amino acids. The CDR3 sequence is CASSLGTVDLYGYTF. CDR3 sequence (DNA): TGTGCCAGCAGCTTAGGGACAGTAGACCTCTATGGCTACACCTTC.

This clone came up a few times. The V and J genes are TRBV4-3 and TRBJ2-7; D may correspond to TRBD1 or TRBD2 (5 bases each). Trimming left V 0 bases short and J 7 bases short, with 10 bases between. The CDR3 totals 13 residues. CDR1 and CDR2 from the germline V gene are LGHNA and YSLEER. In DNA form, the CDR3 reads TGCGCCAGCAGCCAAGACGGGTGGGGGGAGCAGTACTTC. It specifies CASSQDGWGEQYF.

The chain uses TRBV7-2 and TRBJ2-7, with 10 positions matching TRBD1. V lost 5 bases to trimming and J lost 3 bases; unmatched junction nucleotides: 16. The CDR3 is made up of 18 amino acids. Per germline, CDR1 SGHTA and CDR2 FQGNSA. CDR3 sequence: CASSLATGGAFKGYEQYF. The CDR3 DNA is TGTGCCAGCAGCCTCGCGACAGGGGGCGCGTTCAAAGGCTACGAGCAGTACTTC.

V usage is TRBV6-5 and J usage is TRBJ2-7; no clear D gene. CDR3 length: 12 amino acids. From germline, CDR1 is MNHEY and CDR2 SVGAGI. V was clipped by 5 bases and J by 5 bases, with 10 bases between them. CDR3 nucleotides: TGTGCCAGCAGTAGTTTTCCCCACGAGCAGTACTTC. This encodes CASSSFPHEQYF.

This clone was observed a few times. The chain couples TRBV2 to TRBJ2-7; a weak D match, TRBD1 (5 bases). This CDR3 spans 12 amino acids. Germline-derived CDR1 and CDR2 are SNHLY and FYNNEI. The V and J ends lost 10 bases and 2 bases respectively, with 12 bases between them. Here the CDR3 reads CATGYGTYEQYF. The CDR3 DNA reads as TGTGCCACAGGGTATGGGACCTACGAGCAGTACTTC.

This clone was picked up a small number of times. The chain uses TRBV25-1 and TRBJ1-1; D is unresolved. Per germline, CDR1 MGHDK and CDR2 SYGVNS. V dropped 2 bases and J dropped 0 bases, with 10 bases sitting between them. The CDR3 covers 15 residues. CDR3 sequence reads: CASSEAGRLNTEAFF. The CDR3 nucleotides are TGTGCCAGCAGTGAAGCGGGGAGGTTGAACACTGAAGCTTTCTTT.

The chain combines TRBV25-1 with TRBJ2-7; 7 bases align to TRBD2. Trimming took 3 bases from V and 7 from J; bases not matched to a gene: 12. CDR3 size: 15 residues. CDR1 is MGHDK and CDR2 is SYGVNS in the germline V gene. This CDR3 reads CASSDSGAGLLEQYF. The CDR3 DNA sequence: TGTGCCAGCAGTGATTCTGGAGCGGGGTTACTGGAGCAGTACTTC.

V and J are TRBV18 and TRBJ2-4; possibly TRBD1 for D (6 bases). The V gene's germline CDR1 is KGHSH and CDR2 LQKENI. CDR3 size: 15 residues. The V and J ends lost 4 bases and 0 bases respectively, with 10 bases between them. The DNA of the CDR3 is TGTGCCAGCTCACTGGGGGCGGGAGCCAAAAACATTCAGTACTTC. Translated, it gives CASSLGAGAKNIQYF.

This clone has a handful of counts. This chain links TRBV2 with TRBJ1-5; D is uncertain. Between the trimmed V and J ends, which lost 4 bases and 0 bases, there was a span of 13 bases. The CDR3 length is 16 residues. Germline CDR1 is SNHLY and CDR2 is FYNNEI. CDR3 sequence: CASSGSNTYSNQPQHF. The DNA for the CDR3 is TGTGCCAGCAGTGGCAGTAACACGTATAGCAATCAGCCCCAGCATTTT.

The genes are TRBV7-9 and TRBJ1-5, with unresolved D. V lost 5 bases and J 0 bases, leaving 2 bases between the germline ends. The CDR3 spans 12 residues. CDR1 is SEHNR, CDR2 FQNEAQ, per germline (reference sequence). As DNA, the CDR3 is TGTGCCAGCAGCGTTAGCAATCAGCCCCAGCATTTT. As protein: CASSVSNQPQHF.

A note on this clone: The same CDR3 is also encoded by other DNA sequences in this sample. The V gene is TRBV2, the J gene TRBJ2-3; TRBD2 is a possible D gene (6 bases). V lost 4 bases, J lost 3 bases, and 11 bases lay in between. CDR3 length: 14 residues. CDR1 and CDR2 from the germline V gene are SNHLY and FYNNEI. CDR3 sequence reads: CASSGGLATDTQYF. CDR3 in DNA: TGTGCCAGCAGTGGGGGACTGGCGACAGATACGCAGTATTTT.

V and J are TRBV5-1 and TRBJ2-7; D may match TRBD1 or TRBD2 (5 bases each). Germline V gene sequence: CDR1 SGHRS, CDR2 YFSETQ. This CDR3 is built from 18 residues. V was shortened by 0 bases and J by 3 bases, with 22 bases between the two germline ends. The CDR3 DNA is TGCGCCAGCAGCTTGGGAGCCCCTCGAGGGGCCAGCTTCTACGAGCAGTACTTC. As protein: CASSLGAPRGASFYEQYF.

The chain recombines TRBV13 with TRBJ2-7; maybe TRBD1 (6 bases). CDR1 PRHDT and CDR2 FYEKMQ come from the germline V gene (reference sequence). CDR3 size: 16 residues. Trimming cost V 6 bases and J 1 base, with 19 bases left between them. CDR3 protein: CASRGRWDTGSYEQYF. The CDR3 nucleotides are TGTGCCAGCAGAGGTCGCTGGGACACGGGTTCCTACGAGCAGTACTTC.